This record concerns one TCR beta chain sequence. This sample is drawn from a study of patients and donors after allogeneic stem cell transplantation. TCRdb recomputed calls from the RT-PCR reads with MiXCR, one row per CDR3 protein. The data show some 160,000 distinct CDR3 sequences, 24% seen once. The V end lost 6 bases, the J end lost 2 bases, and 15 bases lay between the germline ends. This CDR3 comprises 15 residues. Sample: blood, either unsorted or a sorted T cell fraction (not recorded which). The source of this sequence is a human donor who was either an allogeneic HSCT recipient or a stem cell or donor lymphocyte infusion donor (not recorded which). It is not recorded whose cells these are; they may come from a transplant donor. The J gene is TRBJ2-3, the V gene TRBV12-3 or TRBV12-4; D gene unclear. This chain's CDR3 is CASSQIHGTTDTQYF. The CDR3 DNA is TGTGCCAGCAGCCAGATTCATGGCACCACAGATACGCAGTATTTT.